These 18 T cell receptor beta chains were sequenced from one sample in a study of blood T cell repertoires in COVID-19. Repertoires were generated with immunoSEQ multiplex PCR, while TCRdb's copy carries only in-frame clones and drops some. The sample lists about 40,000 clones, about 79% seen once, with 2.6% in the top ten. The sample taken for sequencing was peripheral blood. Receptors originate from a woman aged 60 to 75 with acute or convalescent COVID-19.

The chain uses TRBV5-1 and TRBJ1-1; TRBD1 is a possible D gene (6 bases). Germline CDR1 reads SGHRS; CDR2 reads YFSETQ. CDR3 length: 13 amino acids. Trimming removed 4 bases at V and 10 bases at J, with 17 bases between. The CDR3 DNA reads as TGCGCCAGCAGCCCGGACAGACCTGATAGAGCTTTCTTT. Its protein is CASSPDRPDRAFF.

The gene calls are TRBV19 and TRBJ2-2, with D tentatively TRBD1 (5 bases). Per the germline V gene, CDR1 is LNHDA and CDR2 is SQIVND (reference sequence). The CDR3 is 13 amino acids. V gave up 7 bases and J gave up 4 bases, with 10 bases separating them. CDR3 bases: TGTGCCAGTACTCAGGGCGGCACCGGGGAGCTGTTTTTT. Protein sequence: CASTQGGTGELFF. Full variable domain (outside the CDR3, taken from reference TRBV19 and TRBJ2-2): DGGITQSPKYLFRKEGQNVTLSCEQNLNHDAMYWYRQDPGQGLRLIYYSQIVNDFQKGDIAEGYSVSREKKESFPLTVTSAQKNPTAFYLCASTQGGTGELFFGEGSRLTVL.

The chain joins TRBV28 to TRBJ1-3; TRBD1 aligns across 7 bases. CDR3 size: 15 residues. CDR1 MDHEN and CDR2 SYDVKM come from the germline V gene. The ends lost 4 bases at V and 2 bases at J; junction bases unmatched: 5. CDR3 bases: TGTGCCAGCAGTTCGACAGGGTTAGCTGGAAACACCATATATTTT. It yields the protein CASSSTGLAGNTIYF.

The chain couples TRBV28 to TRBJ1-4; 8 bases are a match to TRBD1. CDR3 length equals 14 residues. J lost 7 bases, V lost 6 bases, and 7 bases had no gene match. The germline CDR1 and CDR2 sequences are MDHEN and SYDVKM. The chain's CDR3 is CASSLYRGGEKLFF. The CDR3 DNA sequence: TGTGCCAGCAGCCTTTACAGGGGGGGTGAAAAACTGTTTTTT.

The rearrangement links TRBV6-5 to TRBJ1-1; a possible D gene is TRBD1 (6 bases). There are 12 residues in the CDR3. The germline V gene has CDR1 MNHEY and CDR2 SVGAGI. Between the trimmed V and J ends, which lost 7 bases and 4 bases, there was a span of 10 bases. The CDR3 DNA is TGTGCCAGCATCGAAGGGGGCACTGAAGCTTTCTTT. Its translation is CASIEGGTEAFF.

The CDR3 loop is CASSSGALLDEQYF. CDR3 sequence (DNA): TGTGCCAGTAGTTCAGGGGCCTTGCTCGACGAGCAGTACTTC. V and J are TRBV19 and TRBJ2-7, with D maybe TRBD1 (6 bases). The CDR3 loop spans 14 amino acids. V shed 5 bases and J shed 5 bases, with 16 bases lying between them. Germline lookup yields CDR1 LNHDA and CDR2 SQIVND (reference sequence).

The J gene is TRBJ1-1, the V gene TRBV11-2; 8 nucleotides match TRBD1. The ends lost 2 bases at V and 3 bases at J; junction bases unmatched: 11. Germline CDR1 is SGHAT and CDR2 is FQNNGV. The length of the CDR3 is 17 residues. Here the CDR3 reads CASSLRYRGMEDTEAFF. CDR3 DNA sequence: TGTGCCAGCAGCTTACGGTACAGGGGGATGGAGGACACTGAAGCTTTCTTT.

The chain joins TRBV6-1 to TRBJ1-6; 8 nucleotides line up with TRBD1. The CDR3 extends over 18 amino acids. Germline loops: CDR1 MNHNS, CDR2 SASEGT. V was pared by 2 bases and J by 7 bases, with 13 bases of the junction left unmatched. The CDR3 loop reads CASSEQLVSGTGNSPLHF. The CDR3, as DNA: TGTGCCAGCAGTGAACAGTTGGTGTCCGGGACAGGCAATTCACCCCTCCACTTT.

The J gene is TRBJ2-2, the V gene TRBV7-9, with 14 bases aligning to TRBD2. The CDR3 spans 18 residues. Germline-derived CDR1 and CDR2 are SEHNR and FQNEAQ (reference sequence). The J segment lost 6 bases and the V segment lost 1 base, leaving 7 bases of the junction unmatched. The CDR3 protein is CASSLELTSGRASGELFF. As DNA, the CDR3 is TGTGCCAGCAGCTTAGAGTTGACTAGCGGGAGGGCCTCCGGGGAGCTGTTTTTT.

This chain connects TRBV15 to TRBJ2-5, with TRBD1 matching over 11 bases. CDR3 size: 14 residues. From germline, CDR1 is LNHNV and CDR2 YYDKDF (reference sequence). Trimming removed 4 bases from V and 5 bases from J; junction bases left unmatched: 3. CDR3 region: CATSKGQGVETQYF. The CDR3 DNA follows: TGTGCCACCAGCAAGGGACAGGGGGTTGAGACCCAGTACTTC.

The chain recombines TRBV19 with TRBJ2-2; unclear D gene. Trimming took off 7 bases at V and 7 bases at J, with 10 bases between the two ends. The germline gives CDR1 LNHDA, CDR2 SQIVND (reference sequence). The CDR3 sequence is 12 residues long. This CDR3 is CASKPVVGELFF. For the CDR3, the DNA is TGTGCCAGTAAGCCGGTAGTCGGGGAGCTGTTTTTT.

The V call is TRBV2, the J call TRBJ1-5; TRBD1 is a possible D gene (5 bases). CDR1 is SNHLY, CDR2 FYNNEI, per germline. The CDR3 contains 14 residues. Trimming shortened V by 7 bases and J by 5 bases, and 15 bases separated the two germline ends. The CDR3 sequence is CASKEGTGHQPQHF. The CDR3 DNA reads TGTGCCAGCAAGGAGGGGACCGGGCATCAGCCCCAGCATTTT.

The chain recombines TRBV5-6 with TRBJ2-7; perhaps TRBD1 as D (5 bases). Per the germline V gene, CDR1 is SGHDT and CDR2 is YYEEEE. The CDR3 contains 13 residues. Trimming left V 1 base short and J 5 bases short, with 10 bases between. In nucleotides, the CDR3 is TGTGCCAGCAGCTTGTCCAGGGCCGACGAGCAGTACTTC. Translating it yields CASSLSRADEQYF.

This chain links TRBV2 with TRBJ2-1; D unclear. Germline values: CDR1 SNHLY, CDR2 FYNNEI. V lost 1 base and J lost 7, with 8 bases in between. The CDR3 consists of 13 residues. The CDR3 DNA sequence: TGTGCCAGCAGTGAAGAAGCGAGGAATGAGCAGTTCTTC. Translated: CASSEEARNEQFF.

The chain has TRBV11-3 and TRBJ2-1, with 9 bases that match TRBD2. Germline V gene sequence: CDR1 SGHNT, CDR2 YENEEA. CDR3 length: 16 residues. J was trimmed by 6 bases and V by 0 bases; bases with no gene match: 6. The CDR3 bases are TGTGCCAGCAGCTTAGATTGGCGGGAGGGCCGCAATGAGCAGTTCTTC. Translation gives CASSLDWREGRNEQFF.

V is TRBV3-1 (or the pseudogene TRBV3-2) and J is TRBJ2-1; the match to TRBD2 covers 13 bases. CDR1 is LGHDT and CDR2 is YNNKEL in the germline V gene (reference sequence). J gave up 5 bases and V 5 bases, and 3 bases lay outside the gene matches. The CDR3 extends over 15 amino acids. The CDR3 nucleotides are TGTGCCAGCAGCAGGACTAGCGGGGGTAACAATGAGCAGTTCTTC. The encoded protein is CASSRTSGGNNEQFF.

V usage is TRBV6-6 and J usage is TRBJ2-5; no clear D gene. The CDR3 is 13 residues long. V lost 7 bases and J lost 2, with 11 bases in between. Germline V gives CDR1 MNHNY, CDR2 SVGAGI (reference sequence). Here the CDR3 DNA reads TGTGCCAGCACCCAACAGATTCAAGAGACCCAGTACTTC. Encoded protein: CASTQQIQETQYF.

J is TRBJ1-5 and V is TRBV5-6; D is possibly TRBD1 (6 bases). Between the trimmed V and J ends, which lost 3 bases and 7 bases, there was a span of 14 bases. Germline CDR1 SGHDT, CDR2 YYEEEE. This CDR3 region has 14 residues. CDR3 amino acids: CASSSRVGGQPQHF. CDR3 coding DNA: TGTGCCAGCAGCTCCCGAGTAGGGGGACAGCCCCAGCATTTT. The complete variable domain, with remaining parts taken from reference TRBV5-6 and TRBJ1-5, reads DAGVTQSPTHLIKTRGQQVTLRCSPKSGHDTVSWYQQALGQGPQFIFQYYEEEERQRGNFPDRFSGHQFPNYSSELNVNALLLGDSALYLCASSSRVGGQPQHFGDGTRLSIL.